This T cell receptor (beta chain) was sequenced for a study of cytomegalovirus exposure and HLA in healthy donors. Germline loops: CDR1 MRHNA, CDR2 SNTAGT. The CDR3 runs to 15 residues. J was trimmed by 3 bases and V by 3 bases; bases with no gene match: 5. This clone was detected only a few times. Vbeta (60) and Jbeta (13) primers were used in the PCR. The method was immunoSEQ multiplex PCR; TCRdb's version includes in-frame clones alone and lacks a portion of them. The data hold some 85,000 clones, with roughly four fifths observed a single time. The genes are TRBV6-4 and TRBJ2-1, with 7 bases that match TRBD2. Sequencing input: PBMCs. This TCR was sampled from a man aged 30 to 39 in good health and CMV-seronegative. The CDR3 is CASSESGGSYNEQFF. CDR3 bases: TGTGCCAGCAGTGAGTCGGGAGGAAGCTACAATGAGCAGTTCTTC.